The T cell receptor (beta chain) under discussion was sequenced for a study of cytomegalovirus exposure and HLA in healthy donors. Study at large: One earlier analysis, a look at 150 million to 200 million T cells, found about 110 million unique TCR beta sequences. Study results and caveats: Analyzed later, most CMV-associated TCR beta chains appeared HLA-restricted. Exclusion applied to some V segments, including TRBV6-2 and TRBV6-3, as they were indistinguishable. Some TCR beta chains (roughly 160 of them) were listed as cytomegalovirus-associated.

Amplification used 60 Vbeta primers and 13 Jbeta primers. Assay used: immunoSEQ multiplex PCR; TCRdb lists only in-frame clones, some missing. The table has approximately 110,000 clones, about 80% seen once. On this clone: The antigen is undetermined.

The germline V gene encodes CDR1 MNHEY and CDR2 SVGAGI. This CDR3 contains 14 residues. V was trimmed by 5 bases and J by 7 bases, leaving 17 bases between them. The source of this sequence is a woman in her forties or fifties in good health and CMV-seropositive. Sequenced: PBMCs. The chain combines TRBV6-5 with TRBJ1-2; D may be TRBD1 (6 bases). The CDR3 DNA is TGTGCCAGCAGTACCGACGGGGCAGGGGCTGGCTACACCTTC. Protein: CASSTDGAGAGYTF.